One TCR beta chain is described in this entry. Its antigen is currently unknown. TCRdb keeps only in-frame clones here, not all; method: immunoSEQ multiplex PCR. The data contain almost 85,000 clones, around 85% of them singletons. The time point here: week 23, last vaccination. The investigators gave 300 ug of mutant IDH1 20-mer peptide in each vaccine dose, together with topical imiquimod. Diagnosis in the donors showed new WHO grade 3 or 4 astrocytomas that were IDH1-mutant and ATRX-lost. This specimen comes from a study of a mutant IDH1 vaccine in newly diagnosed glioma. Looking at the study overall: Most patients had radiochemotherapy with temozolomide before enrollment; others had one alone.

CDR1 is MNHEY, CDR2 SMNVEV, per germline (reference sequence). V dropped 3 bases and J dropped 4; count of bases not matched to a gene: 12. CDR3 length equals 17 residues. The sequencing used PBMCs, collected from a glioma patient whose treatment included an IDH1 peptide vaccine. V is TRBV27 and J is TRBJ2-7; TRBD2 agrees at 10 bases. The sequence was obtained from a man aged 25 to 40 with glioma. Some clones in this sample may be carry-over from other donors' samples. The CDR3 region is CASSFGSRSGRAYEQYF. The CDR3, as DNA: TGTGCCAGCAGTTTCGGTTCTAGGAGCGGGAGGGCGTACGAGCAGTACTTC.